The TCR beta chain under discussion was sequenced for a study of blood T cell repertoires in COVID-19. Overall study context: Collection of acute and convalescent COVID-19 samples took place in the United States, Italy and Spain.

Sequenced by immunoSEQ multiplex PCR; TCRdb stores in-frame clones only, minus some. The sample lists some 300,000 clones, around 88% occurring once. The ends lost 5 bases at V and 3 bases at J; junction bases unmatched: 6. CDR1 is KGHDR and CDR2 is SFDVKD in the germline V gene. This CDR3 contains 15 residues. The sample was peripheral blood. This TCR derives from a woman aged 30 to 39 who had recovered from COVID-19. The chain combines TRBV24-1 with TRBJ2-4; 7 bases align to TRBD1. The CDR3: CATSGSRDSKNIQYF. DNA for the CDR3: TGTGCCACCAGTGGATCCCGGGACAGCAAAAACATTCAGTACTTC.